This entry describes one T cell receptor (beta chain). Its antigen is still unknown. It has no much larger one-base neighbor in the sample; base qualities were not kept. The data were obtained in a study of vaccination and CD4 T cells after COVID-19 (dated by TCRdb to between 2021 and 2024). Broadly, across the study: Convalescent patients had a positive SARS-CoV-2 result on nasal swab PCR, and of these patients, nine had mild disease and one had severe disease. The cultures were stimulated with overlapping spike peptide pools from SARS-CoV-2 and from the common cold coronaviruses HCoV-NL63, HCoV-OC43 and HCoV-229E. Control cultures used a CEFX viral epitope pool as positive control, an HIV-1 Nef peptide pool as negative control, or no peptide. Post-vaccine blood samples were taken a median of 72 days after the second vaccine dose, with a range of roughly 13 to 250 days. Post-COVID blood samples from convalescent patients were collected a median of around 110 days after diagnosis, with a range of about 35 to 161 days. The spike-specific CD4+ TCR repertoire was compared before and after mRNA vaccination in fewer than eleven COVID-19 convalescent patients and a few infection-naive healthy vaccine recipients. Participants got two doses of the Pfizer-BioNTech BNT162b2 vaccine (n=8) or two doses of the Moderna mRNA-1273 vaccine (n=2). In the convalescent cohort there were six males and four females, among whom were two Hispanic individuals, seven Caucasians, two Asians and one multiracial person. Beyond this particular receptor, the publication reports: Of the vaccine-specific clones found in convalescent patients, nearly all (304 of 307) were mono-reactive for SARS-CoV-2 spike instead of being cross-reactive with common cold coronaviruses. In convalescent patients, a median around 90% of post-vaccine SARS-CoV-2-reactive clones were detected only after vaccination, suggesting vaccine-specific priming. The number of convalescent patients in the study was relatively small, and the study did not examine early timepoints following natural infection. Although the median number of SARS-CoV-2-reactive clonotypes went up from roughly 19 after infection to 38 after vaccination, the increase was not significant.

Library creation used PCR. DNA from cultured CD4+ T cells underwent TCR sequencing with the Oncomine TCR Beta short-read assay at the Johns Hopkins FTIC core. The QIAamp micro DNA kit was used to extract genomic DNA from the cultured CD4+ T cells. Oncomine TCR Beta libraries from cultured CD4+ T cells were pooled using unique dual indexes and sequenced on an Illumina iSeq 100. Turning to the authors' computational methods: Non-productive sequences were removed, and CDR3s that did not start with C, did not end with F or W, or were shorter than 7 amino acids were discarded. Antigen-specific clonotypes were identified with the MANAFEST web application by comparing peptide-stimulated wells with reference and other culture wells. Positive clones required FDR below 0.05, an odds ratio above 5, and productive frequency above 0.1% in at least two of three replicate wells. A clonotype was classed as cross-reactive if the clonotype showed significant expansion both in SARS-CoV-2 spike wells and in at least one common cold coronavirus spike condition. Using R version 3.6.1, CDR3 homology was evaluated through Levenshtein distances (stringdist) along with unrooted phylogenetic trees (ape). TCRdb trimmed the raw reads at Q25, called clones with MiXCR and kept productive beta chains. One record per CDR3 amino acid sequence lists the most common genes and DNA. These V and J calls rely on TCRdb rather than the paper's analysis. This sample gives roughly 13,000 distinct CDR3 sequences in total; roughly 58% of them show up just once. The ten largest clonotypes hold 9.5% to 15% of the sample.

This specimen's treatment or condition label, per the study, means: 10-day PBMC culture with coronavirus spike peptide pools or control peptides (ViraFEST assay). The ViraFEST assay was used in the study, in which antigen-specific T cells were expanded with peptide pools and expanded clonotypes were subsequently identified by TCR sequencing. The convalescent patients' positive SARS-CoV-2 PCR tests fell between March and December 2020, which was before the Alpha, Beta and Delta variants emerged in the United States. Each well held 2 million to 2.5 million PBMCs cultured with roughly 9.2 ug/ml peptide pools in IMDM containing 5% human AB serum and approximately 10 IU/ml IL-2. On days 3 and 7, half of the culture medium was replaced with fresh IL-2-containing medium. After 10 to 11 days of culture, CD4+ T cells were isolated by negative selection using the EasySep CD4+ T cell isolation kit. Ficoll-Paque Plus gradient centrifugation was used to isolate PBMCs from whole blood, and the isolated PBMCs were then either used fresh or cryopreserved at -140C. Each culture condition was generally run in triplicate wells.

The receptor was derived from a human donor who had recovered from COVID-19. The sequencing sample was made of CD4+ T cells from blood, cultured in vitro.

The base sequence is TGTGCCAGCAGTTGGGGCAGTAACACTGAAGCTTTCTTT. It is translated as CASSWGSNTEAFF. The rearrangement joined TRBV5-6 to TRBJ1-1, with TRBD1 tentatively as D gene (5 bases match). The CDR3 has 13 amino acids, counting the end cysteine and phenylalanine. Of all the DNA, just the CDR3 is kept, 39 bases in frame from base 1. The germline V gene supplies CDR1 SGHDT and CDR2 YYEEEE. V lost 5 bases and J lost 2 bases; the stretch between them is 10 bases long.